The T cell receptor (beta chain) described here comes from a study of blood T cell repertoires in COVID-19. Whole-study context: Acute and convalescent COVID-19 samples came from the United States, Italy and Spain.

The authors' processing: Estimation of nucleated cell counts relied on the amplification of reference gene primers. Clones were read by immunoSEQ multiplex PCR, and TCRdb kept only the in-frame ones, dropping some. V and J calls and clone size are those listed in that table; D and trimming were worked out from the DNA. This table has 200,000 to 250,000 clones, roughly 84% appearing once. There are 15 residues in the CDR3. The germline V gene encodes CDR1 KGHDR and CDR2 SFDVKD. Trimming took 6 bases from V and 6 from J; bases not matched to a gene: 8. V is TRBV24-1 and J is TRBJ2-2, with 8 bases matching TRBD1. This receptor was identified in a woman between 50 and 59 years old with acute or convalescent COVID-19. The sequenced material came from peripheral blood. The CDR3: CATSKTGVYPGELFF. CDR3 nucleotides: TGTGCCACCAGTAAGACAGGGGTTTACCCCGGGGAGCTGTTTTTT.